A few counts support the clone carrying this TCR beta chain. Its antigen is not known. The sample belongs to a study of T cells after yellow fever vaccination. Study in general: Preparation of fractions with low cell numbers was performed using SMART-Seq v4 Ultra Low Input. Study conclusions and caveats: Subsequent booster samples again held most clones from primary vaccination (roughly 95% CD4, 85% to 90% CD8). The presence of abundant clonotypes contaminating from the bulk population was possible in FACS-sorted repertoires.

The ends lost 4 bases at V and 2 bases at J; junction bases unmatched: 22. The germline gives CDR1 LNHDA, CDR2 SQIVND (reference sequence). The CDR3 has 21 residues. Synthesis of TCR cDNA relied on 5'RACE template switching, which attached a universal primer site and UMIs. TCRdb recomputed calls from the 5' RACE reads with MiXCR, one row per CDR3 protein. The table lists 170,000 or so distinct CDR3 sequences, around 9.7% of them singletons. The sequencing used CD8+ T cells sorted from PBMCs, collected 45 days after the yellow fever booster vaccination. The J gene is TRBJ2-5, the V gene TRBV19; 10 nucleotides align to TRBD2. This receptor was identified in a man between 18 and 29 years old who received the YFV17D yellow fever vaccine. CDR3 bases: TGTGCCAGTAGTACGCCCTCTCCAGGGGCGGGTGGACTAGCGGTTCAAGAGACCCAGTACTTC. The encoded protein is CASSTPSPGAGGLAVQETQYF.